This is a list of T cell receptor beta chains from one sample in a study of T cells after yellow fever vaccination. TCRdb reprocessed the 5' RACE reads with MiXCR, giving one entry per CDR3 protein. Here the sample spans under 500,000 distinct CDR3 sequences, roughly 20% being singletons. The material was PBMCs, obtained before the yellow fever booster vaccination. The receptors come from a man younger than 35 who received the YFV17D yellow fever vaccine. Both conserved end residues are part of each CDR3. A D gene is named only where the DNA matches it firmly. Expanded clones get a size class; other rows say once, few or many, or leave the size out.

>few|TRBV7-9|TRBD2|TRBJ2-1
TGTGCCAGCAGCTTAGGGGCGGGGGTAATCGGTGAGCAGTTCTTC
CASSLGAGVIGEQFF
>few|TRBV9|TRBD2|TRBJ2-3
TGTGCCAGCAGCGATGGAGAAGCGGGGTCCCTCACAGATACGCAGTATTTT
CASSDGEAGSLTDTQYF
>few|TRBV7-9|TRBD2|TRBJ2-1
TGTGCCAGCAGCTTTTCCCTAGCGGGAGACAATGAGCAGTTCTTC
CASSFSLAGDNEQFF
>few|TRBV6-2/TRBV6-3|TRBD1|TRBJ1-1
TGTGCCAGCAGTAAACAGGGGGGAACTGAAGCTTTCTTT
CASSKQGGTEAFF
>.|TRBV4-2|.|TRBJ1-1
TGTGCCAGCAGCCAAGAAGACTGGGCAGGGGAGACTGAAGCTTTCTTT
CASSQEDWAGETEAFF
>.|TRBV5-1|TRBD1|TRBJ1-6
TGCGCCAGCAGCTTACAGGGGCCGTTCTATAATTCACCCCTCCACTTT
CASSLQGPFYNSPLHF
>few|TRBV29-1|.|TRBJ1-2
TGCAGCGTTGATAGGGACACCTCTGGCTATGGCTACACCTTC
CSVDRDTSGYGYTF
>.|TRBV7-6|.|TRBJ2-7
TGTGCCAGCAGCTTCGGGACTTCTGACGAGCAGTACTTC
CASSFGTSDEQYF
>.|TRBV20-1|.|TRBJ2-3
TGCAGTGCTAGGGGATGGCGGAGTAGCACAGATACGCAGTATTTT
CSARGWRSSTDTQYF
>few|TRBV5-1|.|TRBJ2-1
TGCGCCAGCGAGGAAGGGTCTTCCTACAATGAGCAGTTCTTC
CASEEGSSYNEQFF
>.|TRBV25-1|.|TRBJ1-2
TGTGCCAGCAGCGAAGGAGGTGGCTACACCTTC
CASSEGGGYTF
>.|TRBV24-1|.|TRBJ2-1
TGTGCCACCAGTGACCCGGGATTCAATGAGCAGTTCTTC
CATSDPGFNEQFF
>few|TRBV20-1|.|TRBJ2-4
TGCAGTGCTAGGCACCAAGGGGGGGTAGCCAAAAACATTCAGTACTTC
CSARHQGGVAKNIQYF
>few|TRBV20-1|.|TRBJ2-3
TGCAGTGCTAGTAGCGGTGCAGAGCACACAGATACGCAGTATTTT
CSASSGAEHTDTQYF
>few|TRBV6-4|.|TRBJ1-1
TGTGCCAGCAGTGCATGGGTTACGACTGAAGCTTTCTTT
CASSAWVTTEAFF
>.|TRBV12-3/TRBV12-4|TRBD2|TRBJ2-4
TGTGCCAGTCTTCCTAGCGGGGGAAACATTCAGTACTTC
CASLPSGGNIQYF
>.|TRBV12-3/TRBV12-4|TRBD2|TRBJ2-4
TGTGCCAGCAGTCAATCACCCGGACTAGCGGGACGCTGGGGCAAAAACATTCAGTACTTC
CASSQSPGLAGRWGKNIQYF
>many|TRBV30|TRBD1|TRBJ2-5
TGTGCCTGGAGGGAGACAGGGGCTATGGTGGAGACCCAGTACTTC
CAWRETGAMVETQYF
>.|TRBV19|TRBD2|TRBJ2-5
TGTGCCAGTAGCCCCACTAGCGGGGTGGGGACCCAGTACTTC
CASSPTSGVGTQYF
>.|TRBV7-9|.|TRBJ2-6
TGTGCCAGCAGGGTCTCGGGTTTAGGCTCTGGGGCCAACGTCCTGACTTTC
CASRVSGLGSGANVLTF
>.|TRBV7-2|.|TRBJ1-1
TGTGCCAGCAGCTTAGGGGGGGTCGAGGCTTTCTTT
CASSLGGVEAFF
>few|TRBV27|.|TRBJ2-2
TGTGCCAGCAGTTTATCTCGCTGGGTACGAGAACAGTATATCCCCGGGGAGCTGTTTTTT
CASSLSRWVREQYIPGELFF
>many|TRBV7-2|.|TRBJ2-2
TGTGCCAGCAGCTTAGACCTCACCGGGGAGCTGTTTTTT
CASSLDLTGELFF
>.|TRBV7-9|.|TRBJ2-1
TGTGCCAGCAGCCCAGGGGTCACTAGCGCCAGCTCCTACAATGAGCAGTTCTTC
CASSPGVTSASSYNEQFF
>.|TRBV10-3|.|TRBJ1-2
TGTGCCATCAAGGGGAGCTATGGCTACACCTTC
CAIKGSYGYTF
>.|TRBV24-1|.|TRBJ2-6
TGTGCCACCAGTGACCGTCGTGGGGCCAACGTCCTGACTTTC
CATSDRRGANVLTF
>few|TRBV12-3/TRBV12-4|TRBD2|TRBJ2-1
TGTGCCAGCAAGCGGGGGGACTACAATGAGCAGTTCTTC
CASKRGDYNEQFF
>.|TRBV7-6|.|TRBJ2-2
TGTGCCAGCAGATTTAGTGGGGCCCGGGAAGGCGGGGAGCTGTTTTTT
CASRFSGAREGGELFF
>.|TRBV5-1|TRBD1|TRBJ2-2
TGCGCCAGCAGCTGGAAGACAGGGAGGAACACCGGGGAGCTGTTTTTT
CASSWKTGRNTGELFF
>few|TRBV5-1|TRBD2|TRBJ2-5
TGCGCCAGCAGCTTGGGGCCAGCGGGGGGCCAAGAGACCCAGTACTTC
CASSLGPAGGQETQYF
>.|TRBV7-9|.|TRBJ1-6
TGTGCCAGCAGCCTAGGGACGGCGAGCTCCTATAATTCACCCCTCCACTTT
CASSLGTASSYNSPLHF
>few|TRBV29-1|.|TRBJ1-1
TGCAGCGTTGCCGGGGAGGGGGAAGCTCGCACTGAAGCTTTCTTT
CSVAGEGEARTEAFF
>.|TRBV12-3/TRBV12-4|TRBD2|TRBJ2-3
TGTGCCAGCAGCCAAGCAGCTAGCGGGGCGGAGTATTTT
CASSQAASGAEYF
>few|TRBV6-6|.|TRBJ1-1
TGTGCCAGCAGTTACTCCGGGACGGGCTATGAAGCTTTCTTT
CASSYSGTGYEAFF
>few|TRBV6-6|TRBD2|TRBJ2-7
TGTGCCAGCAGAGGACTAGCCAGACCATCCTACGAGCAGTACTTC
CASRGLARPSYEQYF
>.|TRBV6-2/TRBV6-3|TRBD2|TRBJ2-2
TGTGCCAGCAGTTCCTGGACTAGCGTGGCAAACACCGGGGAGCTGTTTTTT
CASSSWTSVANTGELFF
>few|TRBV21-1|.|TRBJ1-5
TGTGCCAGCAGCAAAGCATCGGGCCTCGGGACGTCAGTTCAGTTTAGCAATCAGCCCCAGCATTTT
CASSKASGLGTSVQFSNQPQHF
>.|TRBV4-2|TRBD1|TRBJ2-5
TGTGCCAGCAGCGGACAGGGAAAAGAGACCCAGTACTTC
CASSGQGKETQYF
>few|TRBV20-1|.|TRBJ2-3
TGCAGTGCTAGAGATCCCGGGGCCGTCACAGATACGCAGTATTTT
CSARDPGAVTDTQYF
>few|TRBV7-3|.|TRBJ1-1
TGTGCCAGCAGCCCACAGGTTGGGGGTGAAGCTTTCTTT
CASSPQVGGEAFF
>.|TRBV4-1|.|TRBJ2-7
TGCGCCAGCAGCCAAGTAGCATACGGCGAGCAGTACTTC
CASSQVAYGEQYF
>few|TRBV4-1|.|TRBJ2-1
TGCGCCAGCAGCCAAGAAGATTATGAGCAGTTCTTC
CASSQEDYEQFF
>few|TRBV4-3|.|TRBJ2-3
TGCGCCAGCAGCCAAGACATCGGGGGAGGAACAGATACGCAGTATTTT
CASSQDIGGGTDTQYF
>few|TRBV7-7|.|TRBJ2-1
TGTGCTAGCAGCTTAGACGGTAACTACAATGAGCAGTTCTTC
CASSLDGNYNEQFF
>.|TRBV18|.|TRBJ2-3
TGTGCCAGCTCACCAATGAGGGGCGAAAGCACAGATACGCAGTATTTT
CASSPMRGESTDTQYF
>few|TRBV20-1|.|TRBJ2-3
TGCAGTGCTAGAGCAACACGATTCACCACAGATACGCAGTATTTT
CSARATRFTTDTQYF